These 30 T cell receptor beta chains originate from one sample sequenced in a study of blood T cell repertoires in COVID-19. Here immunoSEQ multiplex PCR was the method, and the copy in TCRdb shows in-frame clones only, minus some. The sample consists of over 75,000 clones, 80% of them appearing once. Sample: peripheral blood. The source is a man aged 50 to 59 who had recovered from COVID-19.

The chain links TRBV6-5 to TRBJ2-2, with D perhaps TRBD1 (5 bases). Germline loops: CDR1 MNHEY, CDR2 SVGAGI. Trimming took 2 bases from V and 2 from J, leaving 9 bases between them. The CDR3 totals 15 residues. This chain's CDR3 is CASSYGRVNTGELFF. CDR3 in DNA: TGTGCCAGCAGTTACGGCAGGGTTAACACCGGGGAGCTGTTTTTT.

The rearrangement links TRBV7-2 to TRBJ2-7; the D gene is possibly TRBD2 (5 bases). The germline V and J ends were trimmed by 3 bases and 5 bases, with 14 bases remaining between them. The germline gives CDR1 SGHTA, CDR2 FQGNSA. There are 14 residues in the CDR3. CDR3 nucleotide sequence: TGTGCCAGCAGCTTTGGTGGGAGAGTCCACGAGCAGTACTTC. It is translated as CASSFGGRVHEQYF.

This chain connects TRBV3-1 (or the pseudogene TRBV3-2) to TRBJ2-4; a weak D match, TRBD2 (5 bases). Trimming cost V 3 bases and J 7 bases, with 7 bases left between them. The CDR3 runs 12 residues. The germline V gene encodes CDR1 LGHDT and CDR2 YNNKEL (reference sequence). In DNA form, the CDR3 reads TGTGCCAGCAGCCATCCGGGGAACATTCAGTACTTC. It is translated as CASSHPGNIQYF.

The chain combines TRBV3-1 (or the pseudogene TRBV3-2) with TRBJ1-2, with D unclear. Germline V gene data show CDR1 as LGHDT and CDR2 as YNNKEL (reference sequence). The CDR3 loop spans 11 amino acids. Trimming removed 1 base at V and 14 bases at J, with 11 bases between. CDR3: CASSQAVVKTF. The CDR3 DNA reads TGTGCCAGCAGCCAAGCCGTAGTGAAAACCTTC.

CDR3 DNA sequence: TGTGCCAGCAGCACCTGGACTAGCGGCTCCACAGATACGCAGTATTTT. Its translation is CASSTWTSGSTDTQYF. The V gene is TRBV7-2, the J gene TRBJ2-3, with 10 bases matching TRBD2. After removal of 5 bases from V and 2 bases from J, the junction contained 7 bases not matched to a gene. This CDR3 spans 16 amino acids. The germline gives CDR1 SGHTA, CDR2 FQGNSA. Full variable domain (missing parts from reference TRBV7-2 and TRBJ2-3): GAGVSQSPSNKVTEKGKDVELRCDPISGHTALYWYRQSLGQGLEFLIYFQGNSAPDKSGLPSDRFSAERTGGSVSTLTIQRTQQEDSAVYLCASSTWTSGSTDTQYFGPGTRLTVL.

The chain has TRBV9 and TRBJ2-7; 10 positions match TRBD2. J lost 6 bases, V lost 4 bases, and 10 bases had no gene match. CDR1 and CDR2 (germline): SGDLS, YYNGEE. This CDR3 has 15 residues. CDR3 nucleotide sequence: TGTGCCAGCAGCCCCCGGGCTAGCGGGAGAGTCGAGCAGTACTTC. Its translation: CASSPRASGRVEQYF.

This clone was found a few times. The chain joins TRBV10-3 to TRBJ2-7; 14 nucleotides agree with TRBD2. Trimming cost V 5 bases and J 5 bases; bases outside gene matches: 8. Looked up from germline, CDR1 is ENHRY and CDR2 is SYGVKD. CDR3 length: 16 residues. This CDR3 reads CAISRETSGRVHEQYF. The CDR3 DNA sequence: TGTGCCATCAGTCGGGAGACTAGCGGGAGGGTGCACGAGCAGTACTTC.

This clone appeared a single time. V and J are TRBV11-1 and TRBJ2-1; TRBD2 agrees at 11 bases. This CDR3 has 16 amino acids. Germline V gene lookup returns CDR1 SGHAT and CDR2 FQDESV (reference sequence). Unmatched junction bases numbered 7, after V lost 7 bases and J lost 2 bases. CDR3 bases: TGTGCCAGCACTCCCAAACTAGCGGGAGCCTACAATGAGCAGTTCTTC. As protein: CASTPKLAGAYNEQFF.

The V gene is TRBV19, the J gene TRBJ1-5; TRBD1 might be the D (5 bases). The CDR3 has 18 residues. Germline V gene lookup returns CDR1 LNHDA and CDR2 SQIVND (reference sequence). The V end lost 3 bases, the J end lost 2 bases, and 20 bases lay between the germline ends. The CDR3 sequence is CASSMARTTKKGNQPQHF. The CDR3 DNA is TGTGCCAGTAGTATGGCCCGGACAACGAAAAAGGGCAATCAGCCCCAGCATTTT.

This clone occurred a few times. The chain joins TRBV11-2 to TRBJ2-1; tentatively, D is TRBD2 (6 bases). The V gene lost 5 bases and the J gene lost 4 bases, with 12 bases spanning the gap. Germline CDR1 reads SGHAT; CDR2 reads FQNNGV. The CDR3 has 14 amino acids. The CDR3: CASSPLAGYNEQFF. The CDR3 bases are TGTGCCAGCAGCCCCTTGGCGGGGTACAATGAGCAGTTCTTC.

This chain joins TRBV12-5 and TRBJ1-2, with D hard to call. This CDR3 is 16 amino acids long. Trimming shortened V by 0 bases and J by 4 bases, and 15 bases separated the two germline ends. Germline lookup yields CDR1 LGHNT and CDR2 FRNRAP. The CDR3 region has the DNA TGTGCTAGTGGTTTGGTACCCCCAACGGAGCTCTATGGCTACACCTTC. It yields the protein CASGLVPPTELYGYTF. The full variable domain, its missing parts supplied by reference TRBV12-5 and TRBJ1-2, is DARVTQTPRHKVTEMGQEVTMRCQPILGHNTVFWYRQTMMQGLELLAYFRNRAPLDDSGMPKDRFSAEMPDATLATLKIQPSEPRDSAVYFCASGLVPPTELYGYTFGSGTRLTVV.

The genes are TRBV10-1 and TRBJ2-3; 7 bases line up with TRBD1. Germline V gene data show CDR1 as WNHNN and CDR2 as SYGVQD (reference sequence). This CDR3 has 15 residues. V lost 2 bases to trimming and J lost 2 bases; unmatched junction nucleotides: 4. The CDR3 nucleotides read TGCGCCAGCAGTGAGGGGACAGTAGACACAGATACGCAGTATTTT. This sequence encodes CASSEGTVDTDTQYF.

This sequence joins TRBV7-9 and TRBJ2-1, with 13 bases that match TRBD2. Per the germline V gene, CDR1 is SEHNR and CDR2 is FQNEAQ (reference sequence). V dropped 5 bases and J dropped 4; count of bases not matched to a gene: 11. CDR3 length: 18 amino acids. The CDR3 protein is CASSRLAGGAPTYNEQFF. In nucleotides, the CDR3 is TGTGCCAGCAGCCGACTAGCGGGAGGAGCACCTACTTACAATGAGCAGTTCTTC. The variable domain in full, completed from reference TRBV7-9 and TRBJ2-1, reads DTGVSQNPRHKITKRGQNVTFRCDPISEHNRLYWYRQTLGQGPEFLTYFQNEAQLEKSRLLSDRFSAERPKGSFSTLEIQRTEQGDSAMYLCASSRLAGGAPTYNEQFFGPGTRLTVL.

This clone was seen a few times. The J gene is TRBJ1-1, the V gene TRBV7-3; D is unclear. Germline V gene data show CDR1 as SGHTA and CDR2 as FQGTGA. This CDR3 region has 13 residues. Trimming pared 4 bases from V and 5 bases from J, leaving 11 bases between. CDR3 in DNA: TGTGCCAGCAGCTCTTCGCCCGCGACTGAAGCTTTCTTT. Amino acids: CASSSSPATEAFF.

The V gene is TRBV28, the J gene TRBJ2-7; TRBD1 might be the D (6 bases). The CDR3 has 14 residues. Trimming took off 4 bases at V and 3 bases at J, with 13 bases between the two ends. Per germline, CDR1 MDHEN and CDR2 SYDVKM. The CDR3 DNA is TGTGCCAGCAGTTATTTGGACAGATACTACGAGCAGTACTTC. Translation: CASSYLDRYYEQYF.

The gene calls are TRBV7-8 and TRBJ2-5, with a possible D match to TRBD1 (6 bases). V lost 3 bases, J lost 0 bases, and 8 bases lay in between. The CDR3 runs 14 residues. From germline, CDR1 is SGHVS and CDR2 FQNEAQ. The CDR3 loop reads CASSFRDNQETQYF. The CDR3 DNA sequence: TGTGCCAGCAGCTTCCGGGACAACCAAGAGACCCAGTACTTC.

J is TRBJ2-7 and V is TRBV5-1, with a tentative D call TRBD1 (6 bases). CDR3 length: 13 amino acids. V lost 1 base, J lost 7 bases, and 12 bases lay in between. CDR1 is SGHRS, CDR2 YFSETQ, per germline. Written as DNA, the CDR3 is TGCGCCAGCAGCTTGTGGCCAACAGGGGAGCAGTACTTC. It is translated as CASSLWPTGEQYF.

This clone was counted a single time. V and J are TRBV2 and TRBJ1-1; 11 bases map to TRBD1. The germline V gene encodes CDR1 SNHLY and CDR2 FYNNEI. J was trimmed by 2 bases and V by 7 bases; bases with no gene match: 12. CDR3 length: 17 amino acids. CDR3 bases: TGTGCCAGCAAGAGAAGAGGGACAGGGGGGCCTAACACTGAAGCTTTCTTT. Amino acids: CASKRRGTGGPNTEAFF.

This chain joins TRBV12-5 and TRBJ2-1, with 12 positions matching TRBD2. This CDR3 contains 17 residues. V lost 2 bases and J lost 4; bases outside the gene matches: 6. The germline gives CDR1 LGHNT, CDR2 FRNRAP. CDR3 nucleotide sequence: TGTGCTAGTGGTTTGCCCCAAGGACTAGCGGGGTACAATGAGCAGTTCTTC. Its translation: CASGLPQGLAGYNEQFF.

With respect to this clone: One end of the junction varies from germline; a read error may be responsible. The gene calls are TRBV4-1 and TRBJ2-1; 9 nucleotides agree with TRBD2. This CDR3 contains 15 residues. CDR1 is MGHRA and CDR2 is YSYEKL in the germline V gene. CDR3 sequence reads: CASSQDQGLAGLSVF. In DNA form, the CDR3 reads TGCGCCAGCAGCCAAGATCAGGGGCTAGCGGGGCTTTCGGTCTTC.

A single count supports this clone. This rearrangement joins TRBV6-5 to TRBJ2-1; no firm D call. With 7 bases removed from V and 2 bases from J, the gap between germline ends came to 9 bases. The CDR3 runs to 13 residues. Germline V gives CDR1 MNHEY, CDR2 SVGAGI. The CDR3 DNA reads TGTGCCAGCAAACCAGGCGCCTACAATGAGCAGTTCTTC. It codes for CASKPGAYNEQFF.

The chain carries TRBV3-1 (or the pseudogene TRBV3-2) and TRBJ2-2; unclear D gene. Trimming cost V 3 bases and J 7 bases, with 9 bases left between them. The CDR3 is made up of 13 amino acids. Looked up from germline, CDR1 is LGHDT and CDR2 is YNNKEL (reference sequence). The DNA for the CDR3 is TGTGCCAGCAGCCACAGGAAAGGCGGGGAGCTGTTTTTT. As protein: CASSHRKGGELFF.

CDR3 nucleotides: TGTGCCAGCAGTTACTCGGGTATAGAGGATAATTCACCCCTCCACTTT. Translation gives CASSYSGIEDNSPLHF. The rearrangement links TRBV6-5 to TRBJ1-6; no definite D call. This CDR3 is 16 amino acids long. V was pared by 0 bases and J by 5 bases, with 11 bases between. Germline CDR1 is MNHEY and CDR2 is SVGAGI.

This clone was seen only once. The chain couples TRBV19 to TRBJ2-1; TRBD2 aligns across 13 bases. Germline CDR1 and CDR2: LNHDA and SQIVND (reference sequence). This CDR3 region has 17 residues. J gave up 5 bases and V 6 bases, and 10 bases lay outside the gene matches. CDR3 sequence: CASRPSTSGGANNEQFF. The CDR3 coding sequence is TGTGCCAGTAGGCCATCCACTAGCGGGGGGGCCAACAATGAGCAGTTCTTC.

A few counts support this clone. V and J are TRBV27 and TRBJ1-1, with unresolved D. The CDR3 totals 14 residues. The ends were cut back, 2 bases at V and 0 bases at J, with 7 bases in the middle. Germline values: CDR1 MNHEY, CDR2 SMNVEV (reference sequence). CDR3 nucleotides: TGTGCCAGCAGTTTAACAGTTTTGAACACTGAAGCTTTCTTT. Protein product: CASSLTVLNTEAFF.

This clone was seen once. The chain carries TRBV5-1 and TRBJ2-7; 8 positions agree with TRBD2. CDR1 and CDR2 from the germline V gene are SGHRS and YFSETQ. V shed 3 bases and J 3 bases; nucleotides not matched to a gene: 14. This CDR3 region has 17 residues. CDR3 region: CASSYGTRKTTHYEQYF. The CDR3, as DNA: TGCGCCAGCAGCTACGGGACTAGGAAGACGACCCACTACGAGCAGTACTTC.

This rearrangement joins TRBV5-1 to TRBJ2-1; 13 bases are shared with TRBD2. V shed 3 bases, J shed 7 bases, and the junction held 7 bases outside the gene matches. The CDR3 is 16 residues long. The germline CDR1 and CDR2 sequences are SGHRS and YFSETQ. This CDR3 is CASSSTSGGVMNEQFF. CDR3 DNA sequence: TGCGCCAGCAGCTCCACTAGCGGGGGGGTTATGAATGAGCAGTTCTTC.

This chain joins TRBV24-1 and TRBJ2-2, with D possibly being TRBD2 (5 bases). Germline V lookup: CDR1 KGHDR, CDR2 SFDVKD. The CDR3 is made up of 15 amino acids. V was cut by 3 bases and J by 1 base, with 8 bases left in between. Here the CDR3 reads CATSDAGKNTGELFF. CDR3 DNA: TGTGCCACCAGTGATGCGGGCAAGAACACCGGGGAGCTGTTTTTT.

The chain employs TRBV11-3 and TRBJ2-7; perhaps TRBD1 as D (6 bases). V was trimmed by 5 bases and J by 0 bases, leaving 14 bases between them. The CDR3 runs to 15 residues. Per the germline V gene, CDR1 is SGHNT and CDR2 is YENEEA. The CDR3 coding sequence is TGTGCCAGCAGCGGAAGACAGGCGAACTCCTACGAGCAGTACTTC. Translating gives CASSGRQANSYEQYF.

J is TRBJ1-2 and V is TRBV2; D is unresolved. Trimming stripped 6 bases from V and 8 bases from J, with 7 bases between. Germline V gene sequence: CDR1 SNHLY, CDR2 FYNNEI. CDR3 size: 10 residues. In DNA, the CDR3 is TGTGCCAGCAGGCGGGAAGGCTACACCTTC. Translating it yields CASRREGYTF.